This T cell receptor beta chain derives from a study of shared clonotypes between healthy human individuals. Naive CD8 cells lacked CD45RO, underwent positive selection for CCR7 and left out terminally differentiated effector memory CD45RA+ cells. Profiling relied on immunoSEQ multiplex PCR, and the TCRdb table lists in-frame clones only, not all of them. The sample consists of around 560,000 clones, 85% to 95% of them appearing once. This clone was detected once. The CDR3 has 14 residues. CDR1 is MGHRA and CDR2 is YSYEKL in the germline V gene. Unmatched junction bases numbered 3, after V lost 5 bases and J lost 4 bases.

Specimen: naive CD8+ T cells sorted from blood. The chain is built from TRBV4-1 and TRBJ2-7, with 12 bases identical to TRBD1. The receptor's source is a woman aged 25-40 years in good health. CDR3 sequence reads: CASSGDRGLYEQYF. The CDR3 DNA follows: TGCGCCAGCAGCGGGGACAGGGGGCTATACGAGCAGTACTTC.